The sequence of this T cell receptor beta chain was determined in a study of regulatory T cells in long-lasting Graves disease. At least ten counts were recorded for this clonotype. As for time point: newly diagnosed GD, antithyroid drugs for less than 3 months. Extracted PBMC RNA gave rise to the TCR library. Arm-PCR of CDR3 regions with iRepertoire HTBI primers generated TCR beta libraries. TCRdb re-called the multiplex PCR reads through MiXCR, storing one row per CDR3 protein. The repertoire includes around 500,000 distinct CDR3 sequences, more than 15% of them detected once, and roughly 25% sits in the top ten. CDR1 and CDR2 (germline): SNHLY, FYNNEI. The CDR3 is 16 amino acids. The junction had 5 bases not matched to a gene; V was cut back by 4 bases and J by 4 bases. These records were also assigned to another study, of T cells in Graves' hyperthyroidism and ophthalmopathy.

The receptor's source is a woman aged 40 to 65 with Graves disease. The V gene is TRBV2, the J gene TRBJ2-1, with 12 bases matching TRBD2. The sample in question was peripheral blood mononuclear cells (PBMCs), obtained at new diagnosis, from a patient treated with antithyroid drugs. DNA for the CDR3: TGTGCCAGCAGTGCCAGACTAGCGGGAGAATACAATGAGCAGTTCTTC. Its protein product is CASSARLAGEYNEQFF.